This T cell receptor (beta chain) is from a study of blood T cell repertoires in COVID-19. Method: immunoSEQ multiplex PCR; TCRdb's copy keeps in-frame clones and lacks some. The sample shows under 300,000 clones, 80% to 85% of them seen only once. Germline V CDR1 and CDR2: LNHDA, SQIVND (reference sequence). This CDR3 is built from 16 residues. Trimming removed 5 bases from V and 3 bases from J, with 17 bases in between. The V gene is TRBV19, the J gene TRBJ2-1, with D tentatively TRBD2 (5 bases). The TCR was taken from a woman under 30 with acute or convalescent COVID-19. Sample: peripheral blood. The DNA of the CDR3 is TGTGCCAGTAGTTATAGTGCGGGTACCCTCTACAATGAGCAGTTCTTC. This gives the protein CASSYSAGTLYNEQFF.